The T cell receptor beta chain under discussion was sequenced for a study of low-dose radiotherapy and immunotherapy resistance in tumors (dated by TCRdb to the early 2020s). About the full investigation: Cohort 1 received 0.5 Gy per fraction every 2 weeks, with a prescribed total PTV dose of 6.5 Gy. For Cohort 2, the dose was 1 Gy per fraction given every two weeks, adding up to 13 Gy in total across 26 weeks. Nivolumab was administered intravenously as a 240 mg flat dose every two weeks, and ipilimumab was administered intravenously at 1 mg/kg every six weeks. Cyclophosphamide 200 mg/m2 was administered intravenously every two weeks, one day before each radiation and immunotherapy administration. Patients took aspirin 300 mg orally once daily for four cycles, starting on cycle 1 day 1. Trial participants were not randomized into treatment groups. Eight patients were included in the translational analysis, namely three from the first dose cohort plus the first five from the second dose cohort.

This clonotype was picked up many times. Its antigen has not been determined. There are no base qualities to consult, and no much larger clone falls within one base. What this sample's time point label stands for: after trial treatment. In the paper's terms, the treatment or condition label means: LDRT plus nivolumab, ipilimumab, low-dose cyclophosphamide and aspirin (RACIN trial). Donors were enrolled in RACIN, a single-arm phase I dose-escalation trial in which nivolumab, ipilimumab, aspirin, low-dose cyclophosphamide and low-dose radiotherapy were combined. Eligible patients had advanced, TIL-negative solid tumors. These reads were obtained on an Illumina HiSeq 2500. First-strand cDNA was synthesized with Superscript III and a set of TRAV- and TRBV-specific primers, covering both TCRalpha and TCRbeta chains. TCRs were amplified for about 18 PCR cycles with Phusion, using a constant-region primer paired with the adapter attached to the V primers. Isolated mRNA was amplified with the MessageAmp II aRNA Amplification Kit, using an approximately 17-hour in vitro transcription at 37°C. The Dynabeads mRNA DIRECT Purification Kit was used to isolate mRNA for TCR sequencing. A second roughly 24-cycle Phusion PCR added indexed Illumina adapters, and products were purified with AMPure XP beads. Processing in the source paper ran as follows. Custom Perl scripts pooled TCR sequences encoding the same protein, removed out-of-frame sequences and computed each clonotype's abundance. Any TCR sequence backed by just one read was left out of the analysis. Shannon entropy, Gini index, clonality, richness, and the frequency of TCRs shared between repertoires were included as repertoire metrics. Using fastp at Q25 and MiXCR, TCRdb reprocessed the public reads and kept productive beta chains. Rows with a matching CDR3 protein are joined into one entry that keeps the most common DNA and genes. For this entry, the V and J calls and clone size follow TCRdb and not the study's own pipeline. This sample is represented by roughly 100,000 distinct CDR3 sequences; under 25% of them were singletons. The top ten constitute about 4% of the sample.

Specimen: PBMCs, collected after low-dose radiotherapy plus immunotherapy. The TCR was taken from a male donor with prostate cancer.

In nucleotides, the sequence is TGTGCCAGCTCGAGGGGGATTACGCCGAACACCGGGGAGCTGTTTTTT. It encodes CASSRGITPNTGELFF. The chain uses TRBV18 and TRBJ2-2; a tentative D match to TRBD1 spans 6 bases. The germline V gene yields KGHSH for CDR1 and LQKENI for CDR2. Trimming at the junction amounts to 6 bases on V and 0 bases on J, and the germline ends lie 14 bases apart. Spanning cysteine to phenylalanine, the CDR3 consists of 16 amino acids. Only the CDR3 region is kept as DNA, spanning 48 bases read in frame from base 1. Where the CDR3 stops, the reference TRBV18 and TRBJ2-2 genes take over; the full variable domain is NAGVMQNPRHLVRRRGQEARLRCSPMKGHSHVYWYRQLPEEGLKFMVYLQKENIIDESGMPKERFSAEFPKEGPSILRIQQVVRGDSAAYFCASSRGITPNTGELFFGEGSRLTVL.